This TCR beta chain was profiled in a study of blood T cell repertoires in COVID-19. At the level of the study: Sites in the United States, Italy and Spain provided acute and convalescent COVID-19 samples. PBMCs, B-cell-depleted T cells, or T cells were the source of the cDNA or gDNA that made up the material.

As handled by the study authors: How many nucleated cells were present was estimated from reference gene primer amplification. Sequencing used immunoSEQ multiplex PCR; TCRdb keeps in-frame clones, though not all of them. V and J calls and clone size are as listed in that table; D and trimming were resolved from the DNA. The sample consists of 55,000 to 70,000 clones, roughly three quarters of them appearing once. Germline CDR1 is MDHEN and CDR2 is SYDVKM. Between the trimmed V and J ends, which lost 5 bases and 0 bases, there was a span of 13 bases. This CDR3 comprises 15 residues. This clone was seen a handful of times.

Input material: peripheral blood. The genes are TRBV28 and TRBJ1-2; D call uncertain. The source of this sequence is a man aged 55-75 years with acute or convalescent COVID-19. The CDR3, as DNA: TGTGCCAGCAGTGACACAGCTCGAGCTAACTATGGCTACACCTTC. Amino acids: CASSDTARANYGYTF.